Here is one TCR beta chain with its context. These data originate in a study of blood T cell repertoires in COVID-19. The assay was immunoSEQ multiplex PCR, and TCRdb's table has in-frame clones only and misses some. The sample lists 57,000 or so clones; about 90% were seen once. In germline, CDR1 is SQVTM, CDR2 ANQGSEA. The CDR3 has 11 residues. The germline V and J ends were trimmed by 4 bases and 7 bases, with 11 bases remaining between them. Specimen: peripheral blood. The clonotype was recovered from a woman in her forties or fifties with active or convalescent COVID-19. The chain recombines TRBV29-1 with TRBJ2-7, with D perhaps TRBD1 (5 bases). This chain's CDR3 is CSVGTPFEQYF. CDR3 sequence (DNA): TGCAGCGTTGGGACACCGTTTGAGCAGTACTTC.